Each of the 14 T cell receptor beta chains below was sequenced from the same sample in a study of blood T cell repertoires in COVID-19. Measured with immunoSEQ multiplex PCR; TCRdb has only the in-frame clones, and not every one. This sample has over 120,000 clones; 70% to 80% occur once, and the top ten carry roughly 9%. Sequencing was done on a sample of peripheral blood. These receptors were collected from a woman aged 45-65 years with active or convalescent COVID-19.

V usage is TRBV5-4 and J usage is TRBJ1-1; D uncertain. CDR1 is SGHNT, CDR2 YYREEE, per germline (reference sequence). This CDR3 comprises 14 residues. Trimming left V 0 bases short and J 2 bases short, with 8 bases between. CDR3 nucleotide sequence: TGTGCCAGCAGCTTGGCTCAGGTAAACACTGAAGCTTTCTTT. Protein product: CASSLAQVNTEAFF.

This chain joins TRBV4-2 and TRBJ1-5, with 8 bases that match TRBD1. V lost 2 bases to trimming and J lost 6 bases; unmatched junction nucleotides: 3. Germline V CDR1 and CDR2: LGHNA, YNFKEQ. The length of the CDR3 is 14 residues. The CDR3 is CASSQQGAPQPQHF. CDR3 in DNA: TGTGCCAGCAGCCAACAGGGGGCGCCTCAGCCCCAGCATTTT.

The genes are TRBV2 and TRBJ1-2; D is unclear. CDR3 size: 13 residues. Germline V gene data show CDR1 as SNHLY and CDR2 as FYNNEI. The V end lost 4 bases, the J end lost 4 bases, and 10 bases lay between the germline ends. The CDR3 DNA follows: TGTGCCAGCAGTGTTACAGCAACCTATGGCTACACCTTC. It specifies CASSVTATYGYTF.

The rearrangement uses TRBV5-4 and TRBJ2-5; TRBD1 agrees at 12 bases. V trimming: 5 bases; J trimming: 5 bases; junction bases outside the gene matches: 7. The CDR3 consists of 15 residues. From germline, CDR1 is SGHNT and CDR2 YYREEE (reference sequence). The CDR3 coding sequence is TGTGCCAGCAGAGAACCGGGACAGGGGGCGGAGACCCAGTACTTC. It is translated as CASREPGQGAETQYF.

The genes are TRBV4-3 and TRBJ2-7, with TRBD2 identical over 8 bases. V shed 0 bases, J shed 4 bases, and the junction held 5 bases outside the gene matches. CDR1 and CDR2 (germline): LGHNA, YSLEER. The CDR3 sequence is 15 residues long. CDR3 loop: CASSQDRTSGYEQYF. CDR3 nucleotide sequence: TGCGCCAGCAGCCAAGATCGTACTAGCGGTTACGAGCAGTACTTC.

The genes are TRBV28 and TRBJ2-3; TRBD1 might be the D (6 bases). V was trimmed by 3 bases and J by 0 bases, leaving 10 bases between them. Germline CDR1 is MDHEN and CDR2 is SYDVKM. The CDR3 runs to 15 residues. The chain's CDR3 is CASSFRTESTDTQYF. DNA for the CDR3: TGTGCCAGCAGTTTTAGGACAGAAAGCACAGATACGCAGTATTTT.

The V and J genes are TRBV6-2 or TRBV6-3 and TRBJ2-1; possible D gene TRBD2, 6 bases. Germline loops: CDR1 MNHEY, CDR2 SVGEGT. V lost 0 bases and J 4 bases, leaving 13 bases between the germline ends. The length of the CDR3 is 16 residues. In DNA form, the CDR3 reads TGTGCCAGCAGTTACTCCCTCGGGACTCTTTACAATGAGCAGTTCTTC. The encoded protein is CASSYSLGTLYNEQFF.

The chain couples TRBV18 to TRBJ2-3; possible D gene TRBD2, 6 bases. V lost 1 base, J lost 5 bases, and 7 bases lay in between. The CDR3 is made up of 13 amino acids. The germline V gene encodes CDR1 KGHSH and CDR2 LQKENI. Here the CDR3 DNA reads TGTGCCAGCTCACCACTGGGAGGAGATACGCAGTATTTT. Amino acids: CASSPLGGDTQYF.

CDR3: CASSEEGLGGYTF. The CDR3 region has the DNA TGTGCCAGCAGTGAAGAGGGGTTAGGTGGCTACACCTTC. V usage is TRBV2 and J usage is TRBJ1-2; weak D call: TRBD1 (5 bases). Per germline, CDR1 SNHLY and CDR2 FYNNEI. V gave up 1 base and J gave up 7 bases, with 10 bases separating them. The CDR3 is 13 residues long.

This clone has only one observation. The rearrangement links TRBV7-9 to TRBJ1-5, with D possibly matching TRBD1 (5 bases). CDR3 size: 17 residues. Trimming cost V 1 base and J 1 base, with 14 bases left between them. Germline CDR1 and CDR2: SEHNR and FQNEAQ (reference sequence). The CDR3 reads CASSLEHGGPSNQPQHF. The CDR3 nucleotides are TGTGCCAGCAGCTTAGAGCACGGGGGTCCAAGCAATCAGCCCCAGCATTTT. The variable domain in full, completed from reference TRBV7-9 and TRBJ1-5, reads DTGVSQNPRHKITKRGQNVTFRCDPISEHNRLYWYRQTLGQGPEFLTYFQNEAQLEKSRLLSDRFSAERPKGSFSTLEIQRTEQGDSAMYLCASSLEHGGPSNQPQHFGDGTRLSIL.

The chain links TRBV19 to TRBJ1-1; 9 bases agree with TRBD1. The CDR3 is 14 residues long. Trimming at V came to 5 bases and at J to 5 bases, leaving 6 bases not matched to a gene. The germline CDR1 and CDR2 sequences are LNHDA and SQIVND (reference sequence). DNA of the CDR3: TGTGCCAGTAGTGCGGAGACAGGGGGGACTGAAGCTTTCTTT. Amino acids: CASSAETGGTEAFF. Full variable domain (remainder filled in from reference TRBV19 and TRBJ1-1): DGGITQSPKYLFRKEGQNVTLSCEQNLNHDAMYWYRQDPGQGLRLIYYSQIVNDFQKGDIAEGYSVSREKKESFPLTVTSAQKNPTAFYLCASSAETGGTEAFFGQGTRLTVV.

Here the CDR3 reads CASSLRQGNQPQHF. The CDR3 DNA reads TGTGCCAGCAGCCTTCGACAGGGCAATCAGCCCCAGCATTTT. V and J are TRBV5-6 and TRBJ1-5; D might be TRBD1 (6 bases). The V gene's germline CDR1 is SGHDT and CDR2 YYEEEE. Trimming took off 4 bases at V and 2 bases at J, with 10 bases between the two ends. CDR3 size: 14 residues.

The J gene is TRBJ2-7, the V gene TRBV6-1, with a weak D call TRBD2 (7 bases). Germline-derived CDR1 and CDR2 are MNHNS and SASEGT. The CDR3 is 16 amino acids. V dropped 4 bases and J dropped 5 bases, with 21 bases sitting between them. The CDR3 DNA is TGTGCCAGCAGTGCCCGAGGGGGGGCATTAAGCCACGAGCAGTACTTC. It yields the protein CASSARGGALSHEQYF.

The V and J genes are TRBV19 and TRBJ2-2; D is possibly TRBD1 (6 bases). Germline CDR1 reads LNHDA; CDR2 reads SQIVND (reference sequence). With 7 bases removed from V and 5 bases from J, the gap between germline ends came to 26 bases. The CDR3 is 18 residues long. CDR3 sequence reads: CASTPRGIGTAETGELFF. In DNA, the CDR3 is TGTGCCAGTACCCCCAGGGGCATTGGGACGGCGGAAACCGGGGAGCTGTTTTTT.